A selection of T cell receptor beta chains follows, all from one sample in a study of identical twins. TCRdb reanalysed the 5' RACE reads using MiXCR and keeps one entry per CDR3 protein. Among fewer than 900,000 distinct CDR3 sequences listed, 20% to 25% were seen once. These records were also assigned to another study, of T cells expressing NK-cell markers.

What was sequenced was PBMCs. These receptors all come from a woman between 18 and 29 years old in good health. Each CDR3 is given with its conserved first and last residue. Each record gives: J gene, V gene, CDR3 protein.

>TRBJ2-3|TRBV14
CASSRRTSGASDTQYF
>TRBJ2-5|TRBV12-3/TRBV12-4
CASSLVSGAKTQYF
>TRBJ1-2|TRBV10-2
CASSENNYGYTF
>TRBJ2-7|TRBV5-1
CASSLGAGGTYEQYF
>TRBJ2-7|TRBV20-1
CSARGKGSYEQYF
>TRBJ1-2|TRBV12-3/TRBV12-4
CASSPSGDYGYTF
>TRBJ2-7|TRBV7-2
CASSQGASSHEQYF
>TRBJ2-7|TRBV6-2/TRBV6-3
CASSLGGTESYYEQYF
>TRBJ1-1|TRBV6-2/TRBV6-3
CASIRDRLNTEAFF
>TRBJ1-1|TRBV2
CASKLYSGNAKATEAFF
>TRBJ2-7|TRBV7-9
CASSLSRQEKDEQYF
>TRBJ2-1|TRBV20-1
CSAGFLVGEQFF
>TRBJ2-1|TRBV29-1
CSAEGSFRYNEQFF
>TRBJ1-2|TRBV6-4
CASSDPVGGYTF
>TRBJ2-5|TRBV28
CASSPPWSVPRYF
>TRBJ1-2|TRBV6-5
CASSPVNYGYTF
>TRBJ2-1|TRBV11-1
CASSSLSDVGLASGEQFF
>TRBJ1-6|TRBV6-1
CANRQGTSPLHF
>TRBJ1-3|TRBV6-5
CASSSRNTIYF
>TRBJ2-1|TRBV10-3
CAISDGGRAGEQFF
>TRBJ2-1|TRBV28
CASSFPGRVNEQFF
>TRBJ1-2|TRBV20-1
CSGFDGYGYTF
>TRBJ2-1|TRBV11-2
CASSFSSPAAGAYNEQFF
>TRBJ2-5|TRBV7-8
CASSQRTEETQYF
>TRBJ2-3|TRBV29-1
CSVEDRDRLVGVWPRAF
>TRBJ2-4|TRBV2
CASSEAPGGGGIQYF
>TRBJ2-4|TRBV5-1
CASSSGVSGEAKNIQYF
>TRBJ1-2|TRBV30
CALWDSGPYGYTF
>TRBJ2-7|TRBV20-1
CSARSGTSGRLSEQYF
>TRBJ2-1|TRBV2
CASSSRPGANNEQFF
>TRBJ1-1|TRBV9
CASSPWSSLNTEAFF
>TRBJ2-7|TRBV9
CASSEGGHFSYEQYF
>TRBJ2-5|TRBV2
CASRKDRTQETQYF
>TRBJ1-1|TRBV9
CASSVGVGEAFF
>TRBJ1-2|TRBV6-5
CASSYGAAGEAYGYTF
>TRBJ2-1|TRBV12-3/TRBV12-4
CASGLAGREFF
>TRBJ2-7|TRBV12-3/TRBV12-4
CASSFKTGVEQYF
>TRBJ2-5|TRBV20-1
CSAPDLETQYF
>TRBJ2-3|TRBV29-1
CSVVPDRETQYF
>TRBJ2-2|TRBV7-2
CASTFTVTGELFF
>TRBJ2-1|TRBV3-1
CASSHPTPRLAGDPGEQFF
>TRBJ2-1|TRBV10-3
CAIRRIKSSYNEQFF
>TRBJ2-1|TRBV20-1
CSAREPGWQFF
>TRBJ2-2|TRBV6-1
CASSEAAGAAVTGELFF
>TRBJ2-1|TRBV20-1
CSARDPGTGGNNEQFF
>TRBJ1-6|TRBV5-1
CASSTSGLGSPLHF
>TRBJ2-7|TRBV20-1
CSASDESISGGIYEQYF
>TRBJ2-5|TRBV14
CASSQDLNSGRGETQYF
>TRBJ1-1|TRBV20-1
CSVKTGGRTEAFF